Sequencing of this TCR beta chain was carried out in a study of cytomegalovirus exposure and HLA in healthy donors. Whole-study results and caveats: CMV serostatus was the sole immune exposure data available. A few CMV-associated chains were confirmed in vitro to be specific for CMV antigens. Per a later analysis, fewer than 20,000 TCR beta sequences showed association with HLA alleles at 0.05 false discovery rate. In an earlier analysis, productive rearrangement rates for most beta V segments clustered near 87% or 30%.

This clone was counted ten times or more. Its antigen is still unknown. The junction and the germline gene differ at one end; a read error may be behind it. PCR involved 60 Vbeta and 13 Jbeta primers. Profiled with immunoSEQ multiplex PCR; TCRdb holds only in-frame clones, not every one. The sample includes over 130,000 clones, approximately 84% seen only once; the top ten take about 1.4%. This CDR3 has 11 amino acids. CDR1 and CDR2 (germline): SNHLY, FYNNEI. V is TRBV2 and J is TRBJ2-1; D might be TRBD1 (6 bases). Sequencing used PBMCs. This clonotype originated in a man between 25 and 39 years old in good health and CMV-seropositive. The CDR3 protein is CASSEEHRVIF. The CDR3 DNA sequence: TGTGCCAGCAGTGAAGAGCACAGGGTAATCTTC.